The 10 T cell receptor beta chains listed next were all sequenced from one sample in a study of blood T cell repertoires in COVID-19. Sequencing used immunoSEQ multiplex PCR; TCRdb keeps in-frame clones, though not all of them. The table lists fewer than 150,000 clones, less than 85% of them singletons. The sample consisted of peripheral blood. The receptors were sampled from a human donor in a cohort sampled during active COVID-19.

This clone has a single count. The chain links TRBV5-1 to TRBJ1-2; TRBD1 aligns across 11 bases. Germline V gene data show CDR1 as SGHRS and CDR2 as YFSETQ. The CDR3 has 17 amino acids. Trimming took 4 bases from V and 3 from J; bases not matched to a gene: 11. The CDR3 DNA reads TGCGCCAGCAGCCTAATGGCCGGGACAGGGGGTGACTATGGCTACACCTTC. Translated, it gives CASSLMAGTGGDYGYTF.

This clone was seen at least ten times. V usage is TRBV7-2 and J usage is TRBJ2-5; 8 nucleotides agree with TRBD1. Unmatched junction bases numbered 3, after V lost 5 bases and J lost 1 base. In germline, CDR1 is SGHTA, CDR2 FQGNSA. CDR3 length: 14 residues. The CDR3 nucleotides are TGTGCCAGCAGCCAGACAGGGGCCCAAGAGACCCAGTACTTC. Its translation: CASSQTGAQETQYF.

The chain is built from TRBV5-4 and TRBJ2-7; 9 bases fit TRBD1. The V gene's germline CDR1 is SGHNT and CDR2 YYREEE (reference sequence). This CDR3 is built from 15 residues. V dropped 5 bases and J dropped 4; count of bases not matched to a gene: 10. CDR3 DNA sequence: TGTGCCAGCAGTCCAACAGGGGGCGGAAGGTACGAGCAGTACTTC. Its protein is CASSPTGGGRYEQYF.

This clone showed up just a few times. This chain connects TRBV5-4 to TRBJ1-1, with D perhaps TRBD1 (5 bases). With 6 bases removed from V and 1 base from J, the gap between germline ends came to 16 bases. Germline CDR1 and CDR2: SGHNT and YYREEE (reference sequence). The CDR3 loop spans 15 amino acids. The CDR3 sequence is CASTAETAQNTEAFF. CDR3 coding DNA: TGTGCCAGCACCGCGGAGACAGCCCAGAACACTGAAGCTTTCTTT.

V is TRBV7-9 and J is TRBJ2-1; D is perhaps TRBD1 (5 bases). CDR1 is SEHNR, CDR2 FQNEAQ, per germline (reference sequence). The CDR3 has 16 residues. V shed 5 bases and J shed 2 bases, with 16 bases lying between them. This CDR3 is CASSPVRETTYNEQFF. CDR3 nucleotides: TGTGCCAGCAGCCCGGTCAGGGAAACAACCTACAATGAGCAGTTCTTC.

J is TRBJ2-7 and V is TRBV7-9; 8 nucleotides match TRBD1. Germline CDR1 reads SEHNR; CDR2 reads FQNEAQ (reference sequence). Losses at the gene ends were 6 bases for V and 5 bases for J; bases not matched to a gene: 9. This CDR3 is built from 14 residues. The CDR3 sequence is CASRHRTGTDEQYF. The CDR3 DNA reads as TGTGCCAGCAGACACAGGACAGGGACCGACGAGCAGTACTTC.

The chain links TRBV7-2 to TRBJ2-5; perhaps TRBD2 as D (6 bases). Germline V CDR1 and CDR2: SGHTA, FQGNSA. V lost 0 bases, J lost 1 base, and 9 bases lay in between. The CDR3 runs 15 residues. CDR3 bases: TGTGCCAGCAGCTTAGCCGGAGGGTTCCAAGAGACCCAGTACTTC. Amino acid sequence: CASSLAGGFQETQYF.

The chain links TRBV19 to TRBJ2-5, with D possibly matching TRBD1 (6 bases). The germline V and J ends were trimmed by 11 bases and 2 bases, with 18 bases remaining between them. Germline-derived CDR1 and CDR2 are LNHDA and SQIVND (reference sequence). The CDR3 runs to 14 residues. The CDR3 bases are TGTGCCCCCTGTGCCGGACAGCAACAAGAGACCCAGTACTTC. This encodes CAPCAGQQQETQYF.

V is TRBV7-9 and J is TRBJ1-6; 10 bases match TRBD1. The germline V gene has CDR1 SEHNR and CDR2 FQNEAQ (reference sequence). V shed 5 bases and J 10 bases; nucleotides not matched to a gene: 5. The CDR3 has 14 amino acids. As DNA, the CDR3 is TGTGCCAGCAGCAGGGACAGGGGTGAGTCACCCCTCCACTTT. This translates into CASSRDRGESPLHF.

This chain uses TRBV6-5 with TRBJ2-7; D gene ambiguous. Germline assignment: CDR1 MNHEY and CDR2 SVGAGI. V was cut by 4 bases and J by 6 bases, with 7 bases left in between. The CDR3 runs 11 residues. The CDR3 protein is CASSLYLEQYF. CDR3 DNA sequence: TGTGCCAGCAGTTTGTATCTCGAGCAGTACTTC.